The source of this TCR beta chain is a study of blood T cell repertoires in COVID-19 (dated by TCRdb to about 2020). Context from the whole study: Collaborator samples came from the United States, Italy and Spain and covered acute and convalescent phases of COVID-19. The material from the prospective study consisted of cDNA or gDNA derived from T cells, B-cell-depleted T cells, or PBMCs. Deeply sampled blood TCRbeta repertoires from subjects exposed to, actively infected with, or recovered from COVID-19 were included in the dataset. The repertoires were released in a freely available public database intended as a resource for research on the immune response to SARS-CoV-2. Samples were obtained from the ongoing ImmuneRACE study (first 160 participants) and from about 1,300 subjects provided by 6 global collaborators. The sample metadata nearly always contained a de-identified subject ID, COVID-19 status, age in years and sex. Where HLA class I and class II types were available, the types were taken from metadata supplied by the sample provider, not from assay-based typing.

The immunoSEQ Assay, a bias-controlled multiplex PCR, was used to amplify TCRbeta CDR3 regions from genomic DNA. The original methods were these. The number of nucleated cells in each sample was estimated from the amplification of reference gene primers within the assay. To quantify the absolute abundance of each unique TCRbeta CDR3 rearrangement, sequence reads were collapsed and filtered. Productive Simpson clonality was computed per sample as the square root of Simpson's diversity index over productive rearrangements. This immuneACCESS table, as held by TCRdb, lists in-frame sequences with V and J called but not all clones. Of the missing ones, under half trace to an unresolved V gene in checked studies; the others have no known cause. V and J calls and clone size follow that table, whereas D and trimming were derived from the DNA. The sample table records some 130,000 clones; 80% to 90% of these occur just once. The ten largest make up about 2.5% of the sample.

The paper's findings and limits, for the study overall: The amount of clinical and demographic metadata varied by source and participant and was provided uncurated.

On this clone itself: It has no known antigen specificity. No clone much larger than this one lies a single base away; base qualities are absent.

Whole blood was collected in K2EDTA tubes by collaborating institutions according to the institutions' own protocols. Collaborator samples were shipped for TCRbeta analysis as frozen whole blood, isolated PBMCs, or DNA extracted from either sample type. This sequence originates from a man aged 50-59 years with active COVID-19. Input material: peripheral blood.

The CDR3: CASSLTHNEQFF. The DNA sequence reads TGTGCCAGCAGCCTAACCCACAATGAGCAGTTCTTC. The chain is made from TRBV7-6 and TRBJ2-1; no D gene call is confident. The germline V gene supplies CDR1 SGHVS and CDR2 FNYEAQ. Cut back by 5 bases and 5 bases, the V and J ends lie 7 bases apart. The CDR3, cysteine through phenylalanine, is 12 amino acids long. Only CDR3 DNA is held: 36 bases, read in frame from base 1.